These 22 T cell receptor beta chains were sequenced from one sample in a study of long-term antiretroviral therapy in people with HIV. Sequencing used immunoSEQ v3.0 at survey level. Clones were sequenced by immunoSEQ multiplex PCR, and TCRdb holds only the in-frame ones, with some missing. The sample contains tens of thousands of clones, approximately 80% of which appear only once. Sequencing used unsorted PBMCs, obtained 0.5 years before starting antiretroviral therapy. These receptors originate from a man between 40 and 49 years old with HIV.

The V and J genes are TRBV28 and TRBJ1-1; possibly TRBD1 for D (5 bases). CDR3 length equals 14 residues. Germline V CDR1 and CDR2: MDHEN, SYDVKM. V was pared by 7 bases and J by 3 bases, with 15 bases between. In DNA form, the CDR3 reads TGTGCCAGCACCTCCCCCAGGGCTTACACTGAAGCTTTCTTT. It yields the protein CASTSPRAYTEAFF. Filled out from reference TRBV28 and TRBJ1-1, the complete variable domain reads DVKVTQSSRYLVKRTGEKVFLECVQDMDHENMFWYRQDPGLGLRLIYFSYDVKMKEKGDIPEGYSVSREKKERFSLILESASTNQTSMYLCASTSPRAYTEAFFGQGTRLTVV.

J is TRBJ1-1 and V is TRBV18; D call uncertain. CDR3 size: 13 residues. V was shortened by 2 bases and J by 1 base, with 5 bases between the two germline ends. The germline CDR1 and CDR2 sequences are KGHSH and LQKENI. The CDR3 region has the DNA TGTGCCAGCTCACCAGGGGAGAACACTGAAGCTTTCTTT. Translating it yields CASSPGENTEAFF.

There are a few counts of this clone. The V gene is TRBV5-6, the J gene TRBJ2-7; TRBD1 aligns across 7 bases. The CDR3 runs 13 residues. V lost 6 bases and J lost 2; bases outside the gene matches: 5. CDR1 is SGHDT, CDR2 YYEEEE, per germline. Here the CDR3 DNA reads TGTGCCAGCACCTGGGACAGAGCCTACGAGCAGTACTTC. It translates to CASTWDRAYEQYF.

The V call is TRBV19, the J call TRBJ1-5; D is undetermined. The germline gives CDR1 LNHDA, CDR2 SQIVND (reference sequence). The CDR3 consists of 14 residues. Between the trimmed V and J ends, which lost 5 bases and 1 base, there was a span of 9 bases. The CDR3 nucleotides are TGTGCCAGTAGTGTGGTTAGGAGCAATCAGCCCCAGCATTTT. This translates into CASSVVRSNQPQHF.

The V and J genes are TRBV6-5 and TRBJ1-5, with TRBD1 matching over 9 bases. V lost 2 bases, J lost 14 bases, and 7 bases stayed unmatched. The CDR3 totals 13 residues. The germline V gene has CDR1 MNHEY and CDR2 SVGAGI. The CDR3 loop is CASSYDRGDRKHF. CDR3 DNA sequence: TGTGCCAGCAGTTACGACAGGGGGGATCGGAAGCATTTT.

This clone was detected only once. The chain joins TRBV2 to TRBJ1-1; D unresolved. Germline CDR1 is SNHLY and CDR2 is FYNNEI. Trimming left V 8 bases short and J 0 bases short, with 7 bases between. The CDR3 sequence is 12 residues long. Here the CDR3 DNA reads TGTGCCAGCGGCCGAATGAACACTGAAGCTTTCTTT. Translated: CASGRMNTEAFF.

CDR3: CASASTGGVLDTQYF. DNA for the CDR3: TGTGCCAGCGCCTCGACAGGGGGCGTTTTGGATACGCAGTATTTT. The chain carries TRBV27 and TRBJ2-3, with 10 bases matching TRBD1. The CDR3 length is 15 residues. The V segment lost 8 bases and the J segment 6 bases; nucleotides outside the gene matches: 11. CDR1 and CDR2 from the germline V gene are MNHEY and SMNVEV (reference sequence).

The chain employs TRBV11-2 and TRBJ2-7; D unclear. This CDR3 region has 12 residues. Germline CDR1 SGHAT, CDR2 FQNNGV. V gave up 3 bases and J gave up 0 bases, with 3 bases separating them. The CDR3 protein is CASSFSSYEQYF. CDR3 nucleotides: TGTGCCAGCAGCTTCAGCTCCTACGAGCAGTACTTC. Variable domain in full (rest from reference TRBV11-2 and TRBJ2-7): EAGVAQSPRYKIIEKRQSVAFWCNPISGHATLYWYQQILGQGPKLLIQFQNNGVVDDSQLPKDRFSAERLKGVDSTLKIQPAKLEDSAVYLCASSFSSYEQYFGPGTRLTVT.

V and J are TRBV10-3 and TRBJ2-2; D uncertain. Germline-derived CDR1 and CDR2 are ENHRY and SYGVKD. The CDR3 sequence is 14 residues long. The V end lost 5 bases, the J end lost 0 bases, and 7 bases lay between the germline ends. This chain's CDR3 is CAISPDSNTGELFF. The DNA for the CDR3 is TGTGCCATCAGTCCAGATTCGAACACCGGGGAGCTGTTTTTT.

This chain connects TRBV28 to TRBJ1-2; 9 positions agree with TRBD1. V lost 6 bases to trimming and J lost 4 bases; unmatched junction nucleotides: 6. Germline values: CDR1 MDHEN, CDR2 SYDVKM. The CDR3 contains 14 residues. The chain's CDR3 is CASRDLGQGYGYTF. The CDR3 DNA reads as TGTGCCAGCAGGGATTTGGGACAGGGCTATGGCTACACCTTC.

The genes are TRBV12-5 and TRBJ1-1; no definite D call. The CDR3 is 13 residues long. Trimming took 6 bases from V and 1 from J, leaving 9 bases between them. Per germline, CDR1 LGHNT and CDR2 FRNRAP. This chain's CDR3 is CASGWGGNTEAFF. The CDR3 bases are TGTGCTAGTGGCTGGGGTGGGAACACTGAAGCTTTCTTT.

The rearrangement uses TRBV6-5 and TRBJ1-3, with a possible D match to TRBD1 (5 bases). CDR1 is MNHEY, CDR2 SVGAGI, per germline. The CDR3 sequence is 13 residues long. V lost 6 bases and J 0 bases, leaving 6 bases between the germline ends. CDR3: CASRQVSGNTIYF. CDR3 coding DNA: TGTGCCAGCAGACAGGTCTCTGGAAACACCATATATTTT.

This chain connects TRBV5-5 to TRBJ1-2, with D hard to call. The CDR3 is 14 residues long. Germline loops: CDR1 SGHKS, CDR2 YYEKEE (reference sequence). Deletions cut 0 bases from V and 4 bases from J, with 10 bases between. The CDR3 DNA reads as TGTGCCAGCAGCTTGGTTGGTGCATTCTATGGCTACACCTTC. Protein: CASSLVGAFYGYTF. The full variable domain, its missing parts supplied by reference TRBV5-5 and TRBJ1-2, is DAGVTQSPTHLIKTRGQQVTLRCSPISGHKSVSWYQQVLGQGPQFIFQYYEKEERGRGNFPDRFSARQFPNYSSELNVNALLLGDSALYLCASSLVGAFYGYTFGSGTRLTVV.

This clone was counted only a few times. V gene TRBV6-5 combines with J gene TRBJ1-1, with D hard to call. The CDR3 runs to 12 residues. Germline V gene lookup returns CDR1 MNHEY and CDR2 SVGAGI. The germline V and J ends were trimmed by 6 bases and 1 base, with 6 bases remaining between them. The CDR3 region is CASRDANTEAFF. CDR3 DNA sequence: TGTGCCAGCAGGGATGCGAACACTGAAGCTTTCTTT.

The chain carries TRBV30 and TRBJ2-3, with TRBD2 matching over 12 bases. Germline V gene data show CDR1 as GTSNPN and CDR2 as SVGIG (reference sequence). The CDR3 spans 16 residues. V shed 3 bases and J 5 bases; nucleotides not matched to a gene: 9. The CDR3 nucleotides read TGTGCCTGGAGAGAGACCCTAGCGGGGGGGGTAGATACGCAGTATTTT. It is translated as CAWRETLAGGVDTQYF.

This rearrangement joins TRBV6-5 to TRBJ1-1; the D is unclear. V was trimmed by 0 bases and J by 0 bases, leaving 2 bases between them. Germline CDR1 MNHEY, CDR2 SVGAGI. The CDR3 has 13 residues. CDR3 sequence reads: CASSYSVNTEAFF. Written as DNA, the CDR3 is TGTGCCAGCAGTTACTCGGTGAACACTGAAGCTTTCTTT.

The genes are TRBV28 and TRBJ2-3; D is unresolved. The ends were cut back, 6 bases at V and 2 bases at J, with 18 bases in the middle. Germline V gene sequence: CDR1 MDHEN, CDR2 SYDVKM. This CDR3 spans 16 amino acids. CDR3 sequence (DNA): TGTGCCAGCAGCACACTAATATACCAACTCACAGATACGCAGTATTTT. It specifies CASSTLIYQLTDTQYF.

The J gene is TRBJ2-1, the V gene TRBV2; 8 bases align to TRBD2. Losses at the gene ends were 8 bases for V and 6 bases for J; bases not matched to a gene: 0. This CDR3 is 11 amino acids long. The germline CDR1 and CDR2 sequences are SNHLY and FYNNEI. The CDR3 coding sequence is TGTGCCAGCGCGGGGGGCAATGAGCAGTTCTTC. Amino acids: CASAGGNEQFF.

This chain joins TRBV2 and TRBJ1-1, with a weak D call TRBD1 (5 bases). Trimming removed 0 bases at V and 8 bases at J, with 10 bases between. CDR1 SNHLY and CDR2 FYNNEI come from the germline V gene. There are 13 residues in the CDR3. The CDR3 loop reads CASSEAMGGEAFF. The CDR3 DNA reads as TGTGCCAGCAGTGAAGCGATGGGGGGGGAAGCTTTCTTT.

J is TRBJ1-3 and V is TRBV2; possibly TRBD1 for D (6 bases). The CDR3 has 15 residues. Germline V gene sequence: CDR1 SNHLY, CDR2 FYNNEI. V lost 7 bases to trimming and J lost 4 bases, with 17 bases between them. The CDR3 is CASKLSGASGNTIYF. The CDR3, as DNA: TGTGCCAGCAAACTCTCGGGGGCTTCAGGAAACACCATATATTTT.

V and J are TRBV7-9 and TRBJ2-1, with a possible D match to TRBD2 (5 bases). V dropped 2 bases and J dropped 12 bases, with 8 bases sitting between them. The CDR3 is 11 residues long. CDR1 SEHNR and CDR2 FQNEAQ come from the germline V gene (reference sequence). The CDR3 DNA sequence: TGTGCCAGCAGCTTAACGGGAAGGCAGTTCTTC. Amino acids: CASSLTGRQFF.

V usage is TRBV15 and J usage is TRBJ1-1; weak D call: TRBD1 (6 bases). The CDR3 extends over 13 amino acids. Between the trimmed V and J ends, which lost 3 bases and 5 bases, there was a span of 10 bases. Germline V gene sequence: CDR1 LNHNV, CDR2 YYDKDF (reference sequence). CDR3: CATSSRGGTEAFF. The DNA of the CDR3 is TGTGCCACCAGCAGCAGGGGCGGTACTGAAGCTTTCTTT.